The 20 T cell receptor beta chains listed next were all sequenced from one sample in a study of OX40 agonist ivuxolimab in advanced cancers. Receptors were amplified or captured by the immunoSEQ multiplex PCR assay. TCRdb re-hosts the immuneACCESS table, in-frame sequences only. Its copies lack some clones; in the studies checked, an unresolved V gene accounts for under half of them, and the cause for the rest is not known. Counted in this sample were some 32,000 clones; about 83% of them appeared once. Of the sample, about 20% is held by the ten largest clones. The source was CD4+ or CD8+ T cells sorted from blood, collected in a trial of the OX40 agonist ivuxolimab. These TCRs come from an adult with an advanced solid tumor such as melanoma, head and neck, liver or kidney cancer.

This clone was seen a handful of times. J is TRBJ1-6 and V is TRBV13; D is unclear. The germline gives CDR1 PRHDT, CDR2 FYEKMQ (reference sequence). The CDR3 contains 13 residues. V lost 5 bases and J lost 8, with 10 bases in between. The CDR3 DNA reads TGTGCCAGCAGCCAAGGCTTAGATTCACCCCTCCACTTT. This translates into CASSQGLDSPLHF.

The chain recombines TRBV5-6 with TRBJ1-3, with 7 bases lining up with TRBD1. The germline V gene encodes CDR1 SGHDT and CDR2 YYEEEE. The CDR3 extends over 15 amino acids. V shed 5 bases and J 0 bases; nucleotides not matched to a gene: 5. This CDR3 is CASSKGTDSGNTIYF. The CDR3 DNA reads as TGTGCCAGCAGTAAAGGGACAGACTCTGGAAACACCATATATTTT.

The rearrangement uses TRBV5-6 and TRBJ2-1; D gene ambiguous. CDR1 is SGHDT, CDR2 YYEEEE, per germline. CDR3 length: 17 amino acids. V was clipped by 4 bases and J by 1 base, with 18 bases between them. The CDR3 nucleotides read TGTGCCAGCAGCCCGGCCCGCGGCGGTAAATCCTACAATGAGCAGTTCTTC. Its translation is CASSPARGGKSYNEQFF.

V and J are TRBV10-3 and TRBJ1-5, with D perhaps matching TRBD1 (5 bases). V was shortened by 0 bases and J by 6 bases, with 15 bases between the two germline ends. Germline CDR1 reads ENHRY; CDR2 reads SYGVKD. CDR3 length: 16 amino acids. The CDR3 loop is CAISESEGRGGQPQHF. As DNA, the CDR3 is TGTGCCATCAGTGAGTCAGAAGGGAGGGGAGGTCAGCCCCAGCATTTT.

As to this clone: An end of the junction differs from the germline gene, which may be a read error. This chain links TRBV4-2 with TRBJ2-7; no firm D call. Looked up from germline, CDR1 is LGHNA and CDR2 is YNFKEQ. CDR3 length: 12 amino acids. The CDR3 is CASSQGSSEQYF. The DNA of the CDR3 is TGTGCCAGCAGCCAAGGGTCCTCCGAGCAGTACTTC.

This clone was detected only a few times. The chain uses TRBV10-2 and TRBJ2-7; the D gene is possibly TRBD1 (6 bases). Germline V gene data show CDR1 as WSHSY and CDR2 as SAAADI. Deletions cut 4 bases from V and 3 bases from J, with 10 bases between. The CDR3 runs 13 residues. In nucleotides, the CDR3 is TGCGCCAGCAGTGCCGGACAGCACTACGAGCAGTACTTC. Encoded protein: CASSAGQHYEQYF.

This clone has a single count. The chain is built from TRBV7-6 and TRBJ2-1, with 8 bases identical to TRBD2. The CDR3 loop spans 14 amino acids. J gave up 6 bases and V 5 bases, and 6 bases lay outside the gene matches. Per the germline V gene, CDR1 is SGHVS and CDR2 is FNYEAQ. For the CDR3, the DNA is TGTGCCAGCAGCACCCGGACTAGCTTCAATGAGCAGTTCTTC. It is translated as CASSTRTSFNEQFF.

The chain employs TRBV7-6 and TRBJ1-5; D not resolved. This CDR3 has 15 residues. The V end lost 5 bases, the J end lost 2 bases, and 13 bases lay between the germline ends. Germline values: CDR1 SGHVS, CDR2 FNYEAQ. The CDR3 DNA reads TGTGCCAGCAGCCCCGGGATCCTTGGCAATCAGCCCCAGCATTTT. It translates to CASSPGILGNQPQHF.

This clone appeared a few times. This chain connects TRBV7-9 to TRBJ2-7; D is perhaps TRBD2 (6 bases). There are 13 residues in the CDR3. Deletions cut 5 bases from V and 5 bases from J, with 13 bases between. CDR1 and CDR2 (germline): SEHNR, FQNEAQ (reference sequence). The CDR3: CASSKEGTDEQYF. The CDR3 DNA is TGTGCCAGCAGCAAGGAGGGGACCGACGAGCAGTACTTC.

The chain couples TRBV4-2 to TRBJ1-3; the D is unclear. Trimming removed 1 base at V and 1 base at J, with 2 bases between. Germline loops: CDR1 LGHNA, CDR2 YNFKEQ. This CDR3 contains 13 residues. CDR3 sequence (DNA): TGTGCCAGCAGCCAAGTTTCTGGAAACACCATATATTTT. Protein: CASSQVSGNTIYF.

The CDR3 DNA reads TGCAGCGTTGAAGCCGGATACACCGGGGAGCTGTTTTTT. Its translation is CSVEAGYTGELFF. The chain combines TRBV29-1 with TRBJ2-2; no clear D. V lost 1 base, J lost 3 bases, and 6 bases lay in between. The germline V gene encodes CDR1 SQVTM and CDR2 ANQGSEA. The CDR3 runs 13 residues.

V usage is TRBV2 and J usage is TRBJ2-7; no definite D call. The length of the CDR3 is 13 residues. V was shortened by 3 bases and J by 3 bases, with 9 bases between the two germline ends. Germline loops: CDR1 SNHLY, CDR2 FYNNEI. CDR3 in DNA: TGTGCCAGCAGTGACGCAGCATTCTACGAGCAGTACTTC. Translated, it gives CASSDAAFYEQYF.

The chain combines TRBV4-1 with TRBJ2-2; D remains ambiguous. CDR1 and CDR2 (germline): MGHRA, YSYEKL. V was clipped by 4 bases and J by 6 bases, with 9 bases between them. This CDR3 comprises 13 residues. CDR3 in DNA: TGCGCCAGCAGCCCCGCTGGGGCCGGGGAGCTGTTTTTT. It is translated as CASSPAGAGELFF.

This sequence joins TRBV28 and TRBJ2-3, with D maybe TRBD2 (5 bases). CDR1 MDHEN and CDR2 SYDVKM come from the germline V gene. Trimming shortened V by 1 base and J by 2 bases, and 16 bases separated the two germline ends. The CDR3 runs to 17 residues. CDR3 coding DNA: TGTGCCAGCAGTTTATTTCTTTGGCGGGCCGACACAGATACGCAGTATTTT. Amino acids: CASSLFLWRADTDTQYF.

On this clone itself: The junction and the germline gene differ at one end; a read error may be behind it. The identical CDR3 is also encoded by other nucleotide sequences in the sample. The chain recombines TRBV6-1 with TRBJ2-4, with TRBD2 identical over 7 bases. The CDR3 is made up of 14 amino acids. Germline loops: CDR1 MNHNS, CDR2 SASEGT. As DNA, the CDR3 is TGTGCCAGCAGTGACAGACTAGCCAAAAACATTCAGTACTTT. Translated, it gives CASSDRLAKNIQYF.

To note about this clone: Germline is not matched at one junction end, which may reflect a read error. This sample includes further DNA sequences coding for the same CDR3. This chain connects TRBV6-1 to TRBJ1-5; no reliable D call. The CDR3 consists of 14 residues. The germline V gene encodes CDR1 MNHNS and CDR2 SASEGT. CDR3 DNA: TGTGCCAGCAGTGAAGTGTACGGAGTAGCGCCCCAACATTTT. It specifies CASSEVYGVAPQHF.

The chain has TRBV6-1 and TRBJ2-5, with 10 positions matching TRBD1. The J call may be wrong; the DNA end is better matched by TRBJ2-7. Germline assignment: CDR1 MNHNS and CDR2 SASEGT. CDR3 length equals 14 residues. The CDR3, as DNA: TGTGCCAGCAGTGAAGGGACAGGGGGCTACGAGCAGTACTTC. Protein sequence: CASSEGTGGYEQYF.

V and J are TRBV29-1 and TRBJ2-7; 14 bases line up with TRBD2. The CDR3 length is 13 residues. J gave up 3 bases and V 6 bases, and 1 base lay outside the gene matches. Germline loops: CDR1 SQVTM, CDR2 ANQGSEA. The CDR3 here is CSVGTSGSYEQYF. CDR3 DNA: TGCAGCGTAGGGACTAGCGGGAGCTACGAGCAGTACTTC.

The V gene is TRBV29-1, the J gene TRBJ2-7; TRBD1 might be the D (5 bases). CDR1 SQVTM and CDR2 ANQGSEA come from the germline V gene. The CDR3 runs 11 residues. Trimming removed 5 bases from V and 5 bases from J, with 10 bases in between. CDR3 residues: CSVQGLHEQYF. In nucleotides, the CDR3 is TGCAGCGTTCAGGGTCTCCACGAGCAGTACTTC.

This chain uses TRBV7-3 with TRBJ2-1; no firm D call. Trimming left V 2 bases short and J 5 bases short, with 13 bases between. Germline V gene sequence: CDR1 SGHTA, CDR2 FQGTGA. The CDR3 loop spans 15 amino acids. CDR3 DNA sequence: TGTGCCAGCAGCTTAGACCTCGGCGCGAACAATGAGCAGTTCTTC. Protein: CASSLDLGANNEQFF.